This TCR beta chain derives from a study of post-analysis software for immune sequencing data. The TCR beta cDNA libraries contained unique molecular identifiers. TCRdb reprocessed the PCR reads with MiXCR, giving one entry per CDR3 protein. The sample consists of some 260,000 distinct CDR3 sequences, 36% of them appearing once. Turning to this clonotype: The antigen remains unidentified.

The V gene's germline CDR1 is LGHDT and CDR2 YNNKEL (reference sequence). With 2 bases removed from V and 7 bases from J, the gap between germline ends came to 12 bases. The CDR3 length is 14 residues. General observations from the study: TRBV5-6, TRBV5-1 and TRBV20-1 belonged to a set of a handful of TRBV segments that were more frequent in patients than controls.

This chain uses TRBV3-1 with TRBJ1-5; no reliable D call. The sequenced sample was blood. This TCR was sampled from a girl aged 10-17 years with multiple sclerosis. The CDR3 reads CASSQQTEKQPQHF. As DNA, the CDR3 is TGTGCCAGCAGCCAACAGACTGAGAAACAGCCCCAGCATTTT.